A selection of T cell receptor beta chains follows, all from one sample in a study of T-cell reconstitution after alpha-beta-depleted transplantation in children. TCRdb itself ran the PCR reads through MiXCR, one entry per CDR3 protein. The sample has 300,000 to 400,000 distinct CDR3 sequences; around 15% are singletons. The sequencing here drew on PBMCs, mostly from graft donor cells, taken 360 days after TCRalphabeta/CD19-depleted stem cell transplant. The receptor set was obtained from a male patient aged 2 to 10 who had a stem cell transplant for acute lymphoblastic leukemia, so the T cells may come from the graft donor. CDR3s include the opening cysteine and the closing phenylalanine or tryptophan. A D gene is named only where the DNA matches it firmly. Clone size is stated in some rows and not others, as once, few, many or a class when expanded.

-	TRBV29-1	TRBJ1-1	TRBD1	CSVEDLGQEAFF	TGCAGCGTTGAAGACCTGGGACAGGAAGCTTTCTTT
few	TRBV12-5	TRBJ2-1	-	CASGLASRGGNEQFF	TGTGCTAGTGGTTTGGCCTCCAGGGGGGGCAATGAGCAGTTCTTC
-	TRBV20-1	TRBJ1-1	-	CSAQGHLNTEAFF	TGCAGTGCCCAGGGACACCTGAACACTGAAGCTTTCTTT
many	TRBV5-1	TRBJ2-7	-	CASQRSETYEQYF	TGCGCCAGCCAAAGATCCGAAACCTACGAGCAGTACTTC
few	TRBV7-2	TRBJ2-1	TRBD2	CASTDSGTSGRRRQFF	TGTGCCAGCACCGATTCCGGGACTAGCGGGAGGAGACGGCAGTTCTTC
many	TRBV10-3	TRBJ1-1	-	CAISRGSGVMNTEAFF	TGTGCCATCAGCAGGGGTTCTGGCGTTATGAACACTGAAGCTTTCTTT
few	TRBV7-9	TRBJ2-3	-	CASSPPAGSADTQYF	TGTGCCAGCAGCCCCCCTGCCGGGAGTGCGGATACGCAGTATTTT
-	TRBV4-2	TRBJ2-6	-	CASSQDRAFSGANVLTF	TGTGCCAGCAGCCAAGATCGGGCGTTCTCTGGGGCCAACGTCCTGACTTTC
few	TRBV7-9	TRBJ2-1	TRBD1	CASSLIRWDRHNEQFF	TGTGCCAGCAGCTTAATTCGCTGGGACAGGCACAATGAGCAGTTCTTC
-	TRBV29-1	TRBJ2-2	TRBD1	CSVAGQGATGELFF	TGCAGCGTTGCGGGACAGGGGGCCACCGGGGAGCTGTTTTTT
many	TRBV10-3	TRBJ2-2	-	CAISGPSTGELFF	TGTGCCATCAGTGGGCCCTCCACCGGGGAGCTGTTTTTT
few	TRBV5-1	TRBJ2-2	-	CASSLVRNANTGELFF	TGCGCCAGCAGCTTGGTGCGGAACGCGAACACCGGGGAGCTGTTTTTT
many	TRBV27	TRBJ2-1	-	CASSLSRGPHNEQFF	TGTGCCAGCAGTTTATCTAGAGGCCCCCACAATGAGCAGTTCTTC
few	TRBV5-1	TRBJ2-3	-	CASSTTGSDTQYF	TGCGCCAGCAGCACCACAGGGTCAGATACGCAGTATTTT
-	TRBV19	TRBJ2-1	TRBD2	CASSIGGRLHNEQFF	TGTGCCAGTAGTATCGGCGGGAGGCTTCACAATGAGCAGTTCTTC